The 5 T cell receptor beta chains reported below all come from one sample, sequenced in a study of blood T cell repertoires in COVID-19. Clones were sequenced by immunoSEQ multiplex PCR, and TCRdb holds only the in-frame ones, with some missing. The sample includes over 200,000 clones, approximately 91% of them seen just once. The sequencing sample was made of peripheral blood. The origin of the receptors is a woman between 25 and 40 years old with acute or convalescent COVID-19.

V is TRBV5-6 and J is TRBJ2-5; 8 nucleotides match TRBD1. V dropped 1 base and J dropped 5; count of bases not matched to a gene: 7. The germline CDR1 and CDR2 sequences are SGHDT and YYEEEE. CDR3 length: 15 amino acids. CDR3 bases: TGTGCCAGCAGCTTGCAGGGGGCGCTTTGGGAGACCCAGTACTTC. Translated: CASSLQGALWETQYF. Together with reference TRBV5-6 and TRBJ2-5, the CDR3 gives the full variable domain: DAGVTQSPTHLIKTRGQQVTLRCSPKSGHDTVSWYQQALGQGPQFIFQYYEEEERQRGNFPDRFSGHQFPNYSSELNVNALLLGDSALYLCASSLQGALWETQYFGPGTRLLVL.

There are a few counts of this clone. This chain uses TRBV6-1 with TRBJ1-6; D gene unclear. The CDR3 loop spans 15 amino acids. V dropped 2 bases and J dropped 0 bases, with 5 bases sitting between them. Germline assignment: CDR1 MNHNS and CDR2 SASEGT. This chain's CDR3 is CASSERSSYNSPLHF. CDR3 DNA: TGTGCCAGCAGTGAACGGAGCTCCTATAATTCACCCCTCCACTTT.

This clone was seen a single time. This rearrangement joins TRBV5-4 to TRBJ1-6; possibly TRBD1 for D (5 bases). This CDR3 has 13 residues. The germline gives CDR1 SGHNT, CDR2 YYREEE (reference sequence). The V end lost 4 bases, the J end lost 14 bases, and 16 bases lay between the germline ends. In DNA, the CDR3 is TGTGCCAGCAGCGGGAACCAGGGTCCAACCCTCCACTTT. Translating it yields CASSGNQGPTLHF.

This clone was recorded a few times. V gene TRBV29-1 combines with J gene TRBJ2-2; 8 positions agree with TRBD2. This CDR3 comprises 13 residues. Trimming cost V 7 bases and J 4 bases; bases outside gene matches: 5. Germline CDR1 is SQVTM and CDR2 is ANQGSEA. CDR3 DNA sequence: TGCAGCGCTCGGGAGGGCGGCACCGGGGAGCTGTTTTTT. It yields the protein CSAREGGTGELFF.

The V and J genes are TRBV7-2 and TRBJ1-5; the D gene is possibly TRBD1 (5 bases). The V gene lost 5 bases and the J gene lost 0 bases, with 14 bases spanning the gap. This CDR3 has 16 residues. CDR1 is SGHTA and CDR2 is FQGNSA in the germline V gene. CDR3 residues: CASSPTPGASNQPQHF. CDR3 nucleotides: TGTGCCAGCAGCCCCACTCCTGGGGCTAGCAATCAGCCCCAGCATTTT.